This passage covers 18 T cell receptor beta chains from one sample sequenced in a study of shared clonotypes between healthy human individuals (dated by TCRdb to between 2020 and 2021). Library preparation was by the immunoSEQ multiplex PCR assay. Entries here come from immuneACCESS through TCRdb and include only in-frame sequences with V and J called. Some clones fail to appear in such tables; in the studies checked, an unresolved V gene covers under half of the shortfall, and the cause of the remainder is unknown. The sample table lists millions of clones, approximately 94% of them with a count of one. The biggest ten clones account for 1% to 1.3% of the sample. CD8 naive samples consisted of CD45RO-negative cells that were positively selected for CCR7, yielding a CD45RA+CCR7+ population without TemRA cells. The source material was naive CD8+ T cells sorted from blood. The meaning of the sample's cell subset or site label: CD45RA+CCR7+. Receptors were obtained from a man between 18 and 29 years old in good health.

The chain joins TRBV29-1 to TRBJ2-1; D gene ambiguous. The CDR3 spans 14 residues. In germline, CDR1 is SQVTM, CDR2 ANQGSEA. V lost 5 bases to trimming and J lost 4 bases, with 15 bases between them. CDR3 region: CSVNGFGVYNEQFF. The DNA for the CDR3 is TGCAGCGTTAACGGTTTTGGGGTGTACAATGAGCAGTTCTTC.

V is TRBV4-2 and J is TRBJ1-2; D not resolved. The V end lost 0 bases, the J end lost 2 bases, and 22 bases lay between the germline ends. CDR1 and CDR2 (germline): LGHNA, YNFKEQ. CDR3 length: 19 amino acids. The DNA for the CDR3 is TGTGCCAGCAGCCAAGATAGTGCGGACGAGTTTACGTCGAACTATGGCTACACCTTC. It is translated as CASSQDSADEFTSNYGYTF.

The V call is TRBV9, the J call TRBJ2-2; 9 bases fit TRBD1. Germline V CDR1 and CDR2: SGDLS, YYNGEE. The trim removed 3 bases at V and 3 bases at J, leaving 9 bases unmatched. This CDR3 has 17 residues. CDR3 sequence: CASSAQDRGLYTGELFF. In DNA form, the CDR3 reads TGTGCCAGCAGCGCACAGGACAGGGGACTTTACACCGGGGAGCTGTTTTTT. The complete variable domain, with remaining parts taken from reference TRBV9 and TRBJ2-2, reads DSGVTQTPKHLITATGQRVTLRCSPRSGDLSVYWYQQSLDQGLQFLIQYYNGEERAKGNILERFSAQQFPDLHSELNLSSLELGDSALYFCASSAQDRGLYTGELFFGEGSRLTVL.

The chain carries TRBV7-2 and TRBJ2-1; 11 nucleotides align to TRBD2. The V segment lost 2 bases and the J segment 4 bases; nucleotides outside the gene matches: 4. The CDR3 runs 16 residues. CDR1 and CDR2 (germline): SGHTA, FQGNSA. The DNA for the CDR3 is TGTGCCAGCAGCTTATCTTGGACTAGCGGGTACAATGAGCAGTTCTTC. Translating gives CASSLSWTSGYNEQFF.

V is TRBV11-1 and J is TRBJ2-1; 15 bases map to TRBD2. This CDR3 comprises 17 residues. Germline assignment: CDR1 SGHAT and CDR2 FQDESV (reference sequence). Losses at the gene ends were 4 bases for V and 7 bases for J; bases not matched to a gene: 8. As DNA, the CDR3 is TGTGCCAGCAGCTCAGGAGGCGGACTAGCGGGAGGGAATGAGCAGTTCTTC. Encoded protein: CASSSGGGLAGGNEQFF.

This clone was seen just once. The J gene is TRBJ2-1, the V gene TRBV9, with D perhaps assigned TRBD1 or TRBD2 (5 bases each). The CDR3 extends over 17 amino acids. The germline V gene encodes CDR1 SGDLS and CDR2 YYNGEE. The V end lost 4 bases, the J end lost 0 bases, and 17 bases lay between the germline ends. The CDR3 loop reads CASSPPRYGGSYNEQFF. As DNA, the CDR3 is TGTGCCAGCAGCCCTCCCCGGTATGGGGGCTCCTACAATGAGCAGTTCTTC.

The gene calls are TRBV27 and TRBJ1-4, with D uncertain. CDR3 length: 16 residues. The V end was cut by 1 base, the J end by 3 bases, with 12 bases between. From germline, CDR1 is MNHEY and CDR2 SMNVEV (reference sequence). For the CDR3, the DNA is TGTGCCAGCAGTTTATTTGCGGGCTTCCCTAATGAAAAACTGTTTTTT. It encodes CASSLFAGFPNEKLFF.

About this clone: In the same sample, other DNA sequences code for this CDR3. The chain couples TRBV9 to TRBJ1-2; D not certain. CDR1 is SGDLS, CDR2 YYNGEE, per germline. Deletions cut 0 bases from V and 5 bases from J, with 2 bases between. The CDR3 extends over 11 amino acids. The CDR3 sequence: CASSVGYGYTF. CDR3 in DNA: TGTGCCAGCAGCGTAGGATATGGCTACACCTTC.

V gene TRBV30 combines with J gene TRBJ2-7; a possible D gene is TRBD1 (7 bases). CDR3 length: 14 amino acids. With 2 bases removed from V and 2 bases from J, the gap between germline ends came to 13 bases. Looked up from germline, CDR1 is GTSNPN and CDR2 is SVGIG (reference sequence). CDR3 amino acids: CAWSSRGDTYEQYF. The CDR3 DNA sequence: TGTGCCTGGAGTTCCAGGGGGGATACCTACGAGCAGTACTTC.

The J gene is TRBJ1-2, the V gene TRBV10-3; TRBD1 might be the D (6 bases). The CDR3 is 13 residues long. The germline gives CDR1 ENHRY, CDR2 SYGVKD. The germline V and J ends were trimmed by 6 bases and 5 bases, with 13 bases remaining between them. CDR3 DNA sequence: TGTGCCATCAGGGAACTGGACAGTTATGGCTACACCTTC. Translating it yields CAIRELDSYGYTF.

The chain carries TRBV27 and TRBJ2-3, with TRBD2 as a possible D gene (7 bases). Between the trimmed V and J ends, which lost 3 bases and 5 bases, there was a span of 12 bases. The CDR3 totals 14 residues. From germline, CDR1 is MNHEY and CDR2 SMNVEV (reference sequence). CDR3 loop: CASSLGGHIDTQYF. DNA of the CDR3: TGTGCCAGCAGTTTGGGGGGGCATATAGATACGCAGTATTTT.

This clone showed up just a few times. V is TRBV30 and J is TRBJ2-5; D uncertain. Germline assignment: CDR1 GTSNPN and CDR2 SVGIG (reference sequence). The CDR3 contains 13 residues. The V end lost 5 bases, the J end lost 11 bases, and 21 bases lay between the germline ends. DNA of the CDR3: TGTGCCTGGGTAGGCCAGACCCTATCGGAGCAGTACTTC. Translating gives CAWVGQTLSEQYF.

V gene TRBV2 combines with J gene TRBJ2-7; possibly TRBD1 or TRBD2 for D (5 bases each). Per the germline V gene, CDR1 is SNHLY and CDR2 is FYNNEI. The V and J ends lost 9 bases and 0 bases respectively, with 9 bases between them. The CDR3 spans 12 residues. The CDR3 sequence is CARGEGSYEQYF. The CDR3 nucleotides are TGTGCCAGGGGGGAAGGCTCCTACGAGCAGTACTTC.

This clone occurred a few times. Other nucleotide sequences from this sample produce the same CDR3. The rearrangement links TRBV5-4 to TRBJ1-5; the D gene is possibly TRBD1 (5 bases). V lost 2 bases, J lost 5 bases, and 8 bases lay in between. The CDR3 consists of 13 residues. CDR1 and CDR2 (germline): SGHNT, YYREEE (reference sequence). In DNA form, the CDR3 reads TGTGCCAGCAGCTTAGGGGCAGATCAGCCCCAGCATTTT. Translated: CASSLGADQPQHF. The whole variable domain, remainder taken from reference TRBV5-4 and TRBJ1-5, is ETGVTQSPTHLIKTRGQQVTLRCSSQSGHNTVSWYQQALGQGPQFIFQYYREEENGRGNFPPRFSGLQFPNYSSELNVNALELDDSALYLCASSLGADQPQHFGDGTRLSIL.

The gene calls are TRBV30 and TRBJ2-1; perhaps TRBD1 as D (6 bases). Germline CDR1 GTSNPN, CDR2 SVGIG (reference sequence). Trimming cost V 0 bases and J 5 bases, with 14 bases left between them. The CDR3 extends over 15 amino acids. CDR3 loop: CAWSVGQGNHNEQFF. CDR3 coding DNA: TGTGCCTGGAGTGTAGGCCAGGGGAACCACAATGAGCAGTTCTTC.

Points on this clone: Other DNA sequences in this sample translate to the same CDR3. V is TRBV27 and J is TRBJ2-3, with D unclear. The germline CDR1 and CDR2 sequences are MNHEY and SMNVEV (reference sequence). The CDR3 consists of 13 residues. Trimming pared 3 bases from V and 4 bases from J, leaving 8 bases between. CDR3 loop: CASSFVGADTQYF. The DNA for the CDR3 is TGTGCCAGCAGTTTTGTTGGGGCAGATACGCAGTATTTT.

On this clone itself: The sample carries other DNA sequences with the same CDR3. V usage is TRBV27 and J usage is TRBJ1-5; a possible D gene is TRBD1 (5 bases). Germline V gives CDR1 MNHEY, CDR2 SMNVEV (reference sequence). V shed 5 bases and J shed 0 bases, with 14 bases lying between them. The CDR3 runs to 16 residues. CDR3 sequence: CASSPSQGHSNQPQHF. Written as DNA, the CDR3 is TGTGCCAGCAGTCCGTCCCAGGGTCATAGCAATCAGCCCCAGCATTTT.

The rearrangement uses TRBV7-2 and TRBJ2-7; TRBD1 agrees at 7 bases. The CDR3 covers 12 residues. The V gene's germline CDR1 is SGHTA and CDR2 FQGNSA. J gave up 5 bases and V 4 bases, and 2 bases lay outside the gene matches. The CDR3 DNA reads TGTGCCAGCAGCTCGACAGGGCACGAGCAGTACTTC. This codes for CASSSTGHEQYF.